This T cell receptor (beta chain) was identified during a study of T cell responses to AZD1222 COVID-19 vaccine. Background on the study: The study pooled second doses at about 4 or about 12 weeks. Findings and caveats of the study: Scientists sampled the repertoires only once the peak T cell response had passed.

TCRdb's copy holds only in-frame clones and misses some; the assay was immunoSEQ multiplex PCR. Here the sample spans roughly 80,000 clones, roughly nine tenths being singletons. Concerning this clone itself: Its specificity is unknown.

The junction had 9 bases not matched to a gene; V was cut back by 4 bases and J by 4 bases. The germline V gene has CDR1 MNHEY and CDR2 SMNVEV (reference sequence). CDR3 size: 16 residues. The specimen comprised peripheral blood, sampled on day 0 of AZD1222 vaccination. The chain has TRBV27 and TRBJ1-4, with TRBD1 identical over 7 bases. The sequence was collected from an adult in good health. This chain's CDR3 is CASSSSTGEGNEKLFF. In DNA form, the CDR3 reads TGTGCCAGCAGTTCCTCAACAGGGGAGGGTAATGAAAAACTGTTTTTT.